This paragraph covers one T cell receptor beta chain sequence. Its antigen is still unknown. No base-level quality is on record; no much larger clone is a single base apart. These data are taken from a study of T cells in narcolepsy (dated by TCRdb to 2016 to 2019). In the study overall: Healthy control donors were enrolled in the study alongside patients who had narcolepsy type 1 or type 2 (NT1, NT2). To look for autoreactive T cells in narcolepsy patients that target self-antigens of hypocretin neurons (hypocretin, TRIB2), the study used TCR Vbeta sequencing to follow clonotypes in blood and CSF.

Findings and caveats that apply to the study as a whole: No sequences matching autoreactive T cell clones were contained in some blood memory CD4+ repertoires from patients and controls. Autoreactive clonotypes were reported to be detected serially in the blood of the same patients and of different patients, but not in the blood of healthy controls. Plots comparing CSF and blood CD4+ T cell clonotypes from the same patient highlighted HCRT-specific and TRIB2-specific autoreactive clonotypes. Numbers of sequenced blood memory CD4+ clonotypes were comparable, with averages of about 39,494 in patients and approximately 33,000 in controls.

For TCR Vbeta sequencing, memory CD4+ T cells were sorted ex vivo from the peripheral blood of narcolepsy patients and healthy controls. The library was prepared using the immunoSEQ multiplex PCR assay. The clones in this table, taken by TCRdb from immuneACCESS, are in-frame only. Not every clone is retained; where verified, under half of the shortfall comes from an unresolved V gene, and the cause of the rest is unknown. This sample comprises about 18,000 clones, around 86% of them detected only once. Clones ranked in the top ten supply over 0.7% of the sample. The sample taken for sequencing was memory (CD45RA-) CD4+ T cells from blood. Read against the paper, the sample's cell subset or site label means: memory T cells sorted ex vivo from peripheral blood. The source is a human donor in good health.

The CDR3 here reads CASTPFGAGDYEQYF. The sequenced DNA is TGTGCCAGCACTCCTTTTGGTGCGGGGGACTACGAGCAGTACTTC. The chain was built from TRBV5-8 and TRBJ2-7; 7 bases in between match TRBD2. V trim: 6 bases; J trim: 3 bases; unmatched bases: 12. The CDR3 runs 15 amino acids, cysteine and phenylalanine included. Just the 45-base CDR3 DNA is kept, in frame starting at base 1. Per the germline V gene, SGHTS is the CDR1 and YDEGEE is the CDR2.